Below, 3 T cell receptor beta chains from the same sample are listed, as sequenced in a study of read filtering for tumor transcriptome and immune sequencing. This library used roughly 430 ng RNA and molecular barcoded adaptors spanning alpha/delta and beta/gamma chains. TCRdb reprocessed the reads via MiXCR and lists one record per CDR3 protein. The repertoire includes 35,000 to 45,000 distinct CDR3 sequences, approximately 14% of them detected once, and 35% to 45% sits in the top ten. Material for sequencing was a population of CD138-negative cells sorted from bone marrow. Every receptor here comes from a donor at least 40 years old with multiple myeloma.

This clonotype was recorded many times. V usage is TRBV23-1 and J usage is TRBJ2-3; 7 bases are a match to TRBD1. TRBV23-1 counts as an open reading frame of uncertain function. The junction had 9 bases not matched to a gene; V was cut back by 6 bases and J by 3 bases. The CDR3 is 15 residues long. This CDR3 is CASSPPPTGTDTQYF. CDR3 bases: TGCGCCAGCAGCCCCCCGCCGACAGGGACAGATACGCAGTATTTT.

This clonotype was seen many times. The chain joins TRBV29-1 to TRBJ2-1; D gene unclear. Germline CDR1 SQVTM, CDR2 ANQGSEA. The germline V and J ends were trimmed by 0 bases and 9 bases, with 6 bases remaining between them. This CDR3 comprises 11 residues. Written as DNA, the CDR3 is TGCAGCGTTGAAGAACTGGGTGAGCAGTTCTTC. Protein product: CSVEELGEQFF.

This clonotype appeared many times. The chain employs TRBV7-9 and TRBJ1-1, with D unclear. Germline V CDR1 and CDR2: SEHNR, FQNEAQ (reference sequence). The CDR3 sequence is 14 residues long. V dropped 1 base and J dropped 3 bases, with 9 bases sitting between them. CDR3 protein: CASSLGTDYTEAFF. The CDR3 DNA sequence: TGTGCCAGCAGCTTAGGGACGGACTACACTGAAGCTTTCTTT.